Listed below are T cell receptor beta chains from one sample, sequenced in a study of blood T cells in healthy people across ages. TCRdb re-analysed the 5' RACE reads in MiXCR, keeping a single row per CDR3 protein. The sample yields fewer than 950,000 distinct CDR3 sequences, approximately 55% seen once. Sample: blood. These receptor sequences come from a man older than 75 in good health. The conserved cysteine and the conserved F or W are not part of the CDR3 here. Each record gives: V gene, J gene, CDR3 length, CDR3 protein.

TRBV10-2,TRBJ1-6,15,ASSETPNRGLVSPLH
TRBV7-2,TRBJ2-1,12,ASSDAITYNEQF
TRBV9,TRBJ2-3,13,ASSDRDGNTDTQY
TRBV13,TRBJ2-5,13,ASSAATGGRETQY
TRBV4-2,TRBJ2-5,15,ASSQLTTGLEGETQY
TRBV11-3,TRBJ2-1,16,ASSWGGRTSGRRNEQF
TRBV12-3/TRBV12-4,TRBJ2-1,10,ASSSQVYEQF
TRBV7-2,TRBJ2-5,13,ASSTRGGGRETQY
TRBV7-2,TRBJ2-7,10,ASSLMWYEQY
TRBV24-1,TRBJ2-5,13,ATSDLRNYRETQY
TRBV29-1,TRBJ2-1,10,SVVRGRNEQF